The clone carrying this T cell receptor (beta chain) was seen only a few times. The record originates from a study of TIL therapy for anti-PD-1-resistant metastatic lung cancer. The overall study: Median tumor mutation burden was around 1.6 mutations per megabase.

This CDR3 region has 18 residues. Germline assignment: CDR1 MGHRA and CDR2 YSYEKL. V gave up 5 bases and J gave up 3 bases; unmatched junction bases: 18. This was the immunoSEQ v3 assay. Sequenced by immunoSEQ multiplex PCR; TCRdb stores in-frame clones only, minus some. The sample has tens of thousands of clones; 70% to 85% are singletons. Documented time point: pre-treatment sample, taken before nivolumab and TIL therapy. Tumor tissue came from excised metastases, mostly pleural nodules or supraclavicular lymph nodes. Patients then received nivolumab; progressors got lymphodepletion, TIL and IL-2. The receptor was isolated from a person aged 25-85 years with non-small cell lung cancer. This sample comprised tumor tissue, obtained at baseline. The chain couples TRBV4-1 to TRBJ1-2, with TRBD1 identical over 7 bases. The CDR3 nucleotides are TGCGCCAGCAGCATCCATGGACAGGAGGTTGGAATCGACTATGGCTACACCTTC. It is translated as CASSIHGQEVGIDYGYTF.